What follows is one T cell receptor (beta chain) and its context. The antigen remains undetermined. These data come from a study of blood T cells in healthy people across ages. Findings of the study overall: Relative to aged donors, long-lived donors carried more naive CD4+ cells and displayed higher diversity. Correlation between TCR beta diversity and naive T cell percentage was strong.

Total RNA amounts of at least 5.5 micrograms were extracted per sample. With a J-beta primer mix and a sample-barcoded 5' primer, a second PCR ran about 7 to 11 cycles. Each cDNA molecule was tagged by a template-switch adaptor with 12 random nucleotides. TCRdb reprocessed the 5' RACE reads with MiXCR, giving one entry per CDR3 protein. This sample has 600,000 to 800,000 distinct CDR3 sequences, with 20% to 25% found just once. The sequence derives from a man in his 70s in good health. Material: blood.

CDR3 sequence reads: CASSSEGQGENEKLFF. CDR3 in DNA: TGTGCCAGCAGCTCCGAGGGTCAGGGGGAAAATGAAAAACTGTTTTTT. The chain couples TRBV5-6 to TRBJ1-4, with TRBD1 matching over 7 bases. J lost 5 bases, V lost 3 bases, and 10 bases had no gene match. CDR1 is SGHDT and CDR2 is YYEEEE in the germline V gene. This CDR3 contains 16 residues.